The present TCR beta chain was sequenced within a study of identical twins. Study outcomes and limitations: Zero-insertion analyses could be partly confounded by invariant MAIT and iNKT cells.

This clonotype was counted only a few times. Its cognate antigen is unknown. The V gene's germline CDR1 is DFQATT and CDR2 SNEGSKA (reference sequence). V lost 5 bases to trimming and J lost 6 bases; unmatched junction nucleotides: 9. This CDR3 spans 13 amino acids. MiXCR, applied by TCRdb to the 5' RACE reads, yields one record per CDR3 protein. The sample includes roughly 540,000 distinct CDR3 sequences, under 25% seen only once; the top ten take around 0.91%. The data were also submitted as part of a second study, on T cells expressing NK-cell markers.

This TCR was recovered from a young woman in good health. The sample consisted of CD4+ T cells sorted from blood. The V call is TRBV20-1, the J call TRBJ1-2, with 7 positions matching TRBD1. The chain's CDR3 is CSAGTGVYDGYTF. CDR3 sequence (DNA): TGCAGTGCTGGAACAGGGGTGTATGATGGCTACACCTTC.